This TCR beta chain was obtained from a study of T cells in tumors after PD-1 blockade. The repertoire was sequenced with immunoSEQ multiplex PCR; TCRdb's copy has only in-frame clones and lacks some. This table holds approximately 60,000 clones, roughly 78% found once. This clone was counted once. The specimen was PBMCs, collected before anti-PD-1 treatment. The TCR was taken from a human donor with basal cell carcinoma.

CDR3 loop: CASSSTGDIYEQYF. The CDR3 DNA reads as TGTGCCAGCAGCTCGACAGGGGACATCTACGAGCAGTACTTC. The genes are TRBV5-6 and TRBJ2-7, with 8 bases aligning to TRBD1. V shed 3 bases and J 3 bases; nucleotides not matched to a gene: 5. CDR1 is SGHDT and CDR2 is YYEEEE in the germline V gene. The CDR3 runs to 14 residues. Full variable domain (remainder filled in from reference TRBV5-6 and TRBJ2-7): DAGVTQSPTHLIKTRGQQVTLRCSPKSGHDTVSWYQQALGQGPQFIFQYYEEEERQRGNFPDRFSGHQFPNYSSELNVNALLLGDSALYLCASSSTGDIYEQYFGPGTRLTVT.